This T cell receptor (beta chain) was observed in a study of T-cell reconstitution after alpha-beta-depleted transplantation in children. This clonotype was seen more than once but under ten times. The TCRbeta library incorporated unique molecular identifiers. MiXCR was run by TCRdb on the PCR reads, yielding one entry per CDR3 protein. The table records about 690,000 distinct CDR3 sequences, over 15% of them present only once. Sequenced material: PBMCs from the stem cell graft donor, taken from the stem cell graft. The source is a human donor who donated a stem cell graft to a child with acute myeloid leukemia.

This CDR3 reads CASSQAGLYEQYF. Written as DNA, the CDR3 is TGTGCCAGCAGCCAGGCAGGTCTCTACGAGCAGTACTTC. The J gene is TRBJ2-7, the V gene TRBV3-1; no firm D call. The CDR3 spans 13 residues. Trimming pared 3 bases from V and 3 bases from J, leaving 9 bases between. Germline CDR1 LGHDT, CDR2 YNNKEL (reference sequence).